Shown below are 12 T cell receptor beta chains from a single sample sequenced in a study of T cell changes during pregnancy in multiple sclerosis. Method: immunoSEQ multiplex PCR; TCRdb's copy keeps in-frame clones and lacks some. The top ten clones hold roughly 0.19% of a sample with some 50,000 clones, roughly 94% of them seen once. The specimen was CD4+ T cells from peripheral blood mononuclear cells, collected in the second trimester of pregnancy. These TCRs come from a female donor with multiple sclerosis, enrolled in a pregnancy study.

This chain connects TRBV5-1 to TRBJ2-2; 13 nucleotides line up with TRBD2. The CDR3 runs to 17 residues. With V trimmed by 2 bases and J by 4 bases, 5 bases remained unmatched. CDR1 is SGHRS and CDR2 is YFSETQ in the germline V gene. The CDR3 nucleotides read TGCGCCAGCAGCTTACTGACTAGCGGGAGGCCCACCGGGGAGCTGTTTTTT. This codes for CASSLLTSGRPTGELFF.

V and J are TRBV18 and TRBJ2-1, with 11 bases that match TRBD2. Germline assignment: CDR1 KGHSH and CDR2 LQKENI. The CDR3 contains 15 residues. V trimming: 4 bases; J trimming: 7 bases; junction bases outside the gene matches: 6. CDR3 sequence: CASSLGLAGLNEQFF. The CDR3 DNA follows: TGTGCCAGCTCACTCGGACTAGCGGGTCTGAATGAGCAGTTCTTC.

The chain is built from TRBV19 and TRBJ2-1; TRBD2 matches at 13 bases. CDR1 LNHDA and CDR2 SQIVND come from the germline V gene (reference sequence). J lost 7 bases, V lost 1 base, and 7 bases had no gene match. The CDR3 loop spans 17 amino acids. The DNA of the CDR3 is TGTGCCAGTAGTATAGTTCCGGGACTAGCGGGGAGGAATGAGCAGTTCTTC. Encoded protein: CASSIVPGLAGRNEQFF.

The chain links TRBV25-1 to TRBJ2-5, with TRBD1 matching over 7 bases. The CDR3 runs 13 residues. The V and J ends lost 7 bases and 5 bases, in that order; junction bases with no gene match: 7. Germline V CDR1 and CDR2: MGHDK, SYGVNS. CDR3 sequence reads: CASMKGQTETQYF. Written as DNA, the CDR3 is TGTGCCAGCATGAAGGGACAGACGGAGACCCAGTACTTC.

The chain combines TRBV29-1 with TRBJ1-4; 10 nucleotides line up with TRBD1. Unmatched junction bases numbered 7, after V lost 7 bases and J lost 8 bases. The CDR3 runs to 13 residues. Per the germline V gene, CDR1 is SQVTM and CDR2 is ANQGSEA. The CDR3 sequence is CSARTGGNEKLFF. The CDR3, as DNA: TGCAGCGCACGGACAGGGGGGAACGAAAAACTGTTTTTT. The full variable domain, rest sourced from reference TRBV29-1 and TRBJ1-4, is SAVISQKPSRDICQRGTSLTIQCQVDSQVTMMFWYRQQPGQSLTLIATANQGSEATYESGFVIDKFPISRPNLTFSTLTVSNMSPEDSSIYLCSARTGGNEKLFFGSGTQLSVL.

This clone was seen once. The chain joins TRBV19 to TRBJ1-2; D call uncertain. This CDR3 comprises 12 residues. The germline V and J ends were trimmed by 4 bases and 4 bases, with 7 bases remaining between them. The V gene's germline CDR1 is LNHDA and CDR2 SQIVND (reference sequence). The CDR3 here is CASSKQAYGYTF. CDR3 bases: TGTGCCAGTAGTAAGCAAGCCTATGGCTACACCTTC.

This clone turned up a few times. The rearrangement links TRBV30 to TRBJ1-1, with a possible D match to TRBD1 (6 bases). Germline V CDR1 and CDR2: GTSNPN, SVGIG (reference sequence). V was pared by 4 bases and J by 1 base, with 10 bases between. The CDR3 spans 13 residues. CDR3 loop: CAWTGAGNTEAFF. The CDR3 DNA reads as TGTGCCTGGACAGGGGCAGGGAACACTGAAGCTTTCTTT.

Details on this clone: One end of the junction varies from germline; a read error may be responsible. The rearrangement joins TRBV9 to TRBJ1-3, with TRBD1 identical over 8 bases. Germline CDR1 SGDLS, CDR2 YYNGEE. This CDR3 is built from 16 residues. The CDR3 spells CASSVGQGVAGNTIYF. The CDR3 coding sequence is TGTGCCAGCAGTGTAGGACAGGGAGTCGCTGGAAACACCATATATTTT.

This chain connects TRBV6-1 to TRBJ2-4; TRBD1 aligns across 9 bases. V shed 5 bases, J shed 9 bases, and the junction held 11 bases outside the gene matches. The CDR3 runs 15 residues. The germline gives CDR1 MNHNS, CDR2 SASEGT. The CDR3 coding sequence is TGTGCCAGCAGTAGAGACCGGGACAGGGTTAGCATTCAGTACTTC. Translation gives CASSRDRDRVSIQYF.

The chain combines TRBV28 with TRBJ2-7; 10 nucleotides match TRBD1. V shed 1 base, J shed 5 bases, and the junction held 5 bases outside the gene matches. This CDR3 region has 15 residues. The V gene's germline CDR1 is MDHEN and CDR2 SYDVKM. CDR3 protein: CASSLYDRGHHEQYF. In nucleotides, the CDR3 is TGTGCCAGCAGTTTATACGACAGGGGGCACCACGAGCAGTACTTC.

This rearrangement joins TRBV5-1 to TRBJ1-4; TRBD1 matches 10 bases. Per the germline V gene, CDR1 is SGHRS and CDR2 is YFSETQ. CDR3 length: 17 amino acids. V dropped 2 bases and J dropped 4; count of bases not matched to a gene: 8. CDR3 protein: CASSLAGTGVFNEKLFF. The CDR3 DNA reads TGCGCCAGCAGCTTAGCCGGGACAGGGGTCTTTAATGAAAAACTGTTTTTT.

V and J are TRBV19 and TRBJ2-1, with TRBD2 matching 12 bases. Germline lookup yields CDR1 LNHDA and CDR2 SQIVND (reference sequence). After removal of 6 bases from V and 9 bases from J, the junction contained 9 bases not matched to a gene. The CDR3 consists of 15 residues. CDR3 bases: TGTGCCAGTAGCACACGACTAGCGGGAGTGATTGAGCAGTTCTTC. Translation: CASSTRLAGVIEQFF.